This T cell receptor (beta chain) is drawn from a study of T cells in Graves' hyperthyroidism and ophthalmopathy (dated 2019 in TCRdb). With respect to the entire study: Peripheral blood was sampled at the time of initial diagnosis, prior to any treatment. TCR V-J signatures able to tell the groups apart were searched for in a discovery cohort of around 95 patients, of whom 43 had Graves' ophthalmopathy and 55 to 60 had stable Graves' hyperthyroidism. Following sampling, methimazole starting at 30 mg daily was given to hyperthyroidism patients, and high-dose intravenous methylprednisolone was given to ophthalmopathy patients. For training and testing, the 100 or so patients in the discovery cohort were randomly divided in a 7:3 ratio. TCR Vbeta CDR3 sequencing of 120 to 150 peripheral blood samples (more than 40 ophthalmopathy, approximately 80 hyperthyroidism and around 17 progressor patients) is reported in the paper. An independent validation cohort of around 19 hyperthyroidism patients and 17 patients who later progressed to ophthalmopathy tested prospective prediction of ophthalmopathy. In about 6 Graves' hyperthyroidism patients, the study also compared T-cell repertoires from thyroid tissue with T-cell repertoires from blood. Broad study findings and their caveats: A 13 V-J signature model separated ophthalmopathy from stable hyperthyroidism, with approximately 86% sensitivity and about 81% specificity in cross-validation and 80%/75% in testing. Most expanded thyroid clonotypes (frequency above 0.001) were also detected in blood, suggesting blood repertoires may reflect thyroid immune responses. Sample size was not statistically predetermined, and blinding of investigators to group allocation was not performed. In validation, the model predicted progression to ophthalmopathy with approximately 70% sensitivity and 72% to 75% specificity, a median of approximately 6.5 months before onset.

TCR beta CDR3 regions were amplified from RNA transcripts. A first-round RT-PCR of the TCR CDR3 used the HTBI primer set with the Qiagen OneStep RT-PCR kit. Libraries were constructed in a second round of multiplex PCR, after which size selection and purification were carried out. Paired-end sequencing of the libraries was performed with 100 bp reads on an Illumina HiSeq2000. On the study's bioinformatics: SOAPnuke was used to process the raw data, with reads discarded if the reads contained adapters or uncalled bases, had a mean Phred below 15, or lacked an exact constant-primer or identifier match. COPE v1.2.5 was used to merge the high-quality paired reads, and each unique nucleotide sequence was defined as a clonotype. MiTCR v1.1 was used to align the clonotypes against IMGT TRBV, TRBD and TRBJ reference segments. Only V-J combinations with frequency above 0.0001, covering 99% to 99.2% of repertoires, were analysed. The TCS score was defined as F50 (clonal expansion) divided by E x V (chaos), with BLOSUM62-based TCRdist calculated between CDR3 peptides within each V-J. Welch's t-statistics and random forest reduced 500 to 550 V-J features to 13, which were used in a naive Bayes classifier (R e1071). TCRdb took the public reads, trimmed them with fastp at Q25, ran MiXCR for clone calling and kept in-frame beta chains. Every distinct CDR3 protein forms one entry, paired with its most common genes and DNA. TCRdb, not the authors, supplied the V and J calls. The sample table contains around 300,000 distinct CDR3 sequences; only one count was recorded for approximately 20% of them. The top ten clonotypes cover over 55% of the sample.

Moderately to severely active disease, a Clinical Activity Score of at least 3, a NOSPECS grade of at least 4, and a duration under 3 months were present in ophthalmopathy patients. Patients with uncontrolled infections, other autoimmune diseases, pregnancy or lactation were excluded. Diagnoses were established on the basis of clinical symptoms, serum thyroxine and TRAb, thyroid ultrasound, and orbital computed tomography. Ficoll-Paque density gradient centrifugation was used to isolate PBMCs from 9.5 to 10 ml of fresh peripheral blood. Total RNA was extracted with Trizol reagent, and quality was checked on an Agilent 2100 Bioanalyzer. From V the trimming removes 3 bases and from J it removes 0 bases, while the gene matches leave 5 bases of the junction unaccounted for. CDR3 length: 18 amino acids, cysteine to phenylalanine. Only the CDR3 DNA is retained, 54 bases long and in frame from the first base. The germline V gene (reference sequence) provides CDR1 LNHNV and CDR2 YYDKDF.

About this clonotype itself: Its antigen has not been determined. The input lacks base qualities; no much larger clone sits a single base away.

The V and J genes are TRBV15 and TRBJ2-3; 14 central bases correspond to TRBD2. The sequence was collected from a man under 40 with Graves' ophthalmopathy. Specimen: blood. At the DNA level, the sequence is TGTGCCACCAGCAGCCCGGGACTAGCGGGGGCTAGCACAGATACGCAGTATTTT. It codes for CATSSPGLAGASTDTQYF.